These 29 T cell receptor beta chains originate from one sample sequenced in a study of identifying expanded T cells in peripheral blood. Sequencing was performed with immunoSEQ multiplex PCR; in TCRdb, only in-frame clones are kept and a portion is missing. The sample includes around 68,000 clones, about 87% of them seen just once. Material for sequencing was blood. These receptors were taken from a person aged 18 to 75 in good health.

This CDR3 is CASRQTGYYEQYF. The CDR3 bases are TGTGCCAGCAGACAGACCGGTTACTACGAGCAGTACTTC. This chain links TRBV6-5 with TRBJ2-7; D unclear. This CDR3 is built from 13 residues. Per the germline V gene, CDR1 is MNHEY and CDR2 is SVGAGI. V lost 6 bases, J lost 3 bases, and 12 bases lay in between.

The chain uses TRBV11-2 and TRBJ2-2, with D possibly being TRBD1 (6 bases). This CDR3 region has 15 residues. Germline assignment: CDR1 SGHAT and CDR2 FQNNGV. Trimming left V 5 bases short and J 1 base short, with 11 bases between. The CDR3 region has the DNA TGTGCCAGCAGCCTAATGGGACAGAACACCGGGGAGCTGTTTTTT. Its translation: CASSLMGQNTGELFF.

This clone was found once. The rearrangement uses TRBV5-1 and TRBJ2-5; D remains ambiguous. The germline gives CDR1 SGHRS, CDR2 YFSETQ. The CDR3 runs 12 residues. V lost 4 bases and J lost 5, with 9 bases in between. The CDR3 nucleotides are TGCGCCAGCAGCGTTGTCGGGGAGACCCAGTACTTC. Protein: CASSVVGETQYF.

About this clone itself: The junction departs from the called germline gene at one end, perhaps through a read error. V usage is TRBV7-3 and J usage is TRBJ2-3; 8 bases agree with TRBD2. The CDR3 covers 13 residues. CDR1 is SGHTA, CDR2 FQGTGA, per germline. CDR3 loop: CATSGGLADTQYF. The CDR3 bases are TGTGCCACCAGCGGGGGTTTGGCAGATACGCAGTATTTT.

This chain joins TRBV7-6 and TRBJ1-2; perhaps TRBD1 as D (5 bases). V lost 4 bases to trimming and J lost 4 bases, with 25 bases between them. The CDR3 runs 18 residues. In germline, CDR1 is SGHVS, CDR2 FNYEAQ. CDR3 loop: CASSSQAGGSPEVYGYTF. The CDR3 DNA sequence: TGTGCCAGCAGCTCCCAAGCGGGGGGGAGTCCGGAGGTCTATGGCTACACCTTC.

The CDR3 DNA is TGTGCCAGCAGCTTCTCTACTAGCGGCATACTTAACACCGGGGAGCTGTTTTTT. Its protein is CASSFSTSGILNTGELFF. The chain is built from TRBV5-5 and TRBJ2-2; 8 nucleotides match TRBD2. The CDR3 sequence is 18 residues long. Germline CDR1 SGHKS, CDR2 YYEKEE (reference sequence). J lost 2 bases, V lost 2 bases, and 11 bases had no gene match.

V gene TRBV7-2 combines with J gene TRBJ2-2; 16 bases are shared with TRBD2. J was trimmed by 6 bases and V by 4 bases; bases with no gene match: 2. This CDR3 has 16 residues. Germline CDR1 SGHTA, CDR2 FQGNSA. CDR3 sequence (DNA): TGTGCCAGCAGCTCCGGGACTAGCGGGGGGGCCGGGGAGCTGTTTTTT. Its translation: CASSSGTSGGAGELFF.

This chain joins TRBV7-2 and TRBJ2-5; a possible D gene is TRBD2 (6 bases). There are 15 residues in the CDR3. Germline values: CDR1 SGHTA, CDR2 FQGNSA. V lost 4 bases, J lost 2 bases, and 14 bases lay in between. As DNA, the CDR3 is TGTGCCAGCAGCTCACGTTCCGGGGGACAAGAGACCCAGTACTTC. This gives the protein CASSSRSGGQETQYF.

V gene TRBV6-1 combines with J gene TRBJ2-7, with 12 bases matching TRBD1. Trimming took 4 bases from V and 5 from J; bases not matched to a gene: 12. The CDR3 contains 17 residues. Germline CDR1 reads MNHNS; CDR2 reads SASEGT. The CDR3: CASSARAPGTGGDEQYF. In nucleotides, the CDR3 is TGTGCCAGCAGTGCCCGAGCGCCCGGGACAGGGGGCGACGAGCAGTACTTC.

This clone was seen once. This chain connects TRBV6-4 to TRBJ2-3; 10 bases line up with TRBD2. Germline V gene data show CDR1 as MRHNA and CDR2 as SNTAGT. This CDR3 spans 15 amino acids. V lost 3 bases to trimming and J lost 1 base; unmatched junction nucleotides: 1. Here the CDR3 reads CASSEGLAGTDTQYF. The CDR3 coding sequence is TGTGCCAGCAGTGAAGGACTAGCGGGCACAGATACGCAGTATTTT.

The DNA for the CDR3 is TGCAGCGTTGTGGTTGTGCGGGGAAGCGGGACAGATACGCAGTATTTT. It is translated as CSVVVVRGSGTDTQYF. The chain is built from TRBV29-1 and TRBJ2-3; possibly TRBD2 for D (6 bases). Germline V gene sequence: CDR1 SQVTM, CDR2 ANQGSEA. V shed 4 bases and J shed 3 bases, with 20 bases lying between them. The CDR3 runs to 16 residues.

J is TRBJ1-1 and V is TRBV7-8; a possible D gene is TRBD1 (5 bases). Trimming removed 3 bases from V and 3 bases from J, with 8 bases in between. The CDR3 has 13 amino acids. Germline V CDR1 and CDR2: SGHVS, FQNEAQ. CDR3 sequence (DNA): TGTGCCAGCAGCTTTGGACAAGACACTGAAGCTTTCTTT. Encoded protein: CASSFGQDTEAFF.

The chain uses TRBV19 and TRBJ1-5; 10 nucleotides align to TRBD1. CDR1 is LNHDA and CDR2 is SQIVND in the germline V gene (reference sequence). The CDR3 is 17 amino acids. V lost 4 bases, J lost 3 bases, and 9 bases stayed unmatched. The CDR3 region is CASSTQGGQGFNQPQHF. In nucleotides, the CDR3 is TGTGCCAGTAGTACCCAAGGGGGACAGGGGTTCAATCAGCCCCAGCATTTT.

The chain is built from TRBV18 and TRBJ2-5; D might be TRBD2 (7 bases). The V end lost 2 bases, the J end lost 4 bases, and 11 bases lay between the germline ends. The germline CDR1 and CDR2 sequences are KGHSH and LQKENI. The CDR3 is 14 amino acids. This CDR3 reads CASSPAGARETQYF. The CDR3 DNA sequence: TGTGCCAGCTCACCAGCGGGGGCTAGAGAGACCCAGTACTTC.

The chain carries TRBV6-5 and TRBJ2-5; D call uncertain. CDR3 length: 14 amino acids. CDR1 is MNHEY, CDR2 SVGAGI, per germline. V was cut by 2 bases and J by 2 bases, with 9 bases left in between. The CDR3 is CASSYGPLQETQYF. The CDR3 region has the DNA TGTGCCAGCAGTTACGGGCCGCTGCAAGAGACCCAGTACTTC.

The rearrangement joins TRBV19 to TRBJ2-2, with D uncertain. This CDR3 has 17 residues. Trimming removed 4 bases from V and 1 base from J, with 16 bases in between. Germline CDR1 is LNHDA and CDR2 is SQIVND (reference sequence). The CDR3 loop reads CASSSPSEDENTGELFF. DNA for the CDR3: TGTGCCAGTAGTAGCCCTTCAGAGGACGAGAACACCGGGGAGCTGTTTTTT.

This clone showed up just once. V and J are TRBV5-1 and TRBJ2-3; TRBD1 matches at 7 bases. Germline assignment: CDR1 SGHRS and CDR2 YFSETQ. The CDR3 has 16 amino acids. With V trimmed by 3 bases and J by 2 bases, 9 bases remained unmatched. For the CDR3, the DNA is TGCGCCAGCAGCTCCCCGGGACAGAGATACACAGATACGCAGTATTTT. Protein sequence: CASSSPGQRYTDTQYF.

This rearrangement joins TRBV7-9 to TRBJ1-5; no definite D call. The CDR3 spans 13 residues. V shed 0 bases and J shed 6 bases, with 6 bases lying between them. CDR1 and CDR2 from the germline V gene are SEHNR and FQNEAQ (reference sequence). CDR3 in DNA: TGTGCCAGCAGCTTAGCCGGGAGTCAGCCCCAGCATTTT. It is translated as CASSLAGSQPQHF.

The chain combines TRBV6-1 with TRBJ1-3; D is undetermined. The CDR3 runs 13 residues. V dropped 6 bases and J dropped 4 bases, with 10 bases sitting between them. CDR1 is MNHNS and CDR2 is SASEGT in the germline V gene. The chain's CDR3 is CASSPLQGNTIYF. In DNA, the CDR3 is TGTGCCAGCAGCCCCCTTCAGGGAAACACCATATATTTT.

The sample holds many counts of this clone. V is TRBV2 and J is TRBJ2-2, with D uncertain. This CDR3 has 14 residues. Germline-derived CDR1 and CDR2 are SNHLY and FYNNEI. Trimming stripped 7 bases from V and 0 bases from J, with 9 bases between. The CDR3 protein is CASKENANTGELFF. The CDR3 bases are TGTGCCAGCAAGGAGAACGCGAACACCGGGGAGCTGTTTTTT.

The rearrangement links TRBV27 to TRBJ2-5; D not certain. CDR1 and CDR2 (germline): MNHEY, SMNVEV (reference sequence). The CDR3 is 13 residues long. V lost 2 bases and J 4 bases, leaving 8 bases between the germline ends. In DNA form, the CDR3 reads TGTGCCAGCAGTTTACGACGGAGAGAGACCCAGTACTTC. Amino acids: CASSLRRRETQYF.

The chain recombines TRBV30 with TRBJ2-2; D is ambiguous. The V end lost 4 bases, the J end lost 4 bases, and 7 bases lay between the germline ends. The CDR3 covers 12 residues. The germline gives CDR1 GTSNPN, CDR2 SVGIG (reference sequence). The CDR3 here is CAWTGATGELFF. Written as DNA, the CDR3 is TGTGCCTGGACGGGCGCCACCGGGGAGCTGTTTTTT.

This clone has just one count. The genes are TRBV5-1 and TRBJ1-5; 7 bases agree with TRBD1. CDR3 size: 15 residues. The J segment lost 3 bases and the V segment lost 4 bases, leaving 7 bases of the junction unmatched. Germline CDR1 reads SGHRS; CDR2 reads YFSETQ. The CDR3 DNA reads TGCGCCAGCAGCCTACTGGGACAGTCCAATCAGCCCCAGCATTTT. Translated: CASSLLGQSNQPQHF.

The rearrangement joins TRBV6-1 to TRBJ2-6; D perhaps matches TRBD2 (6 bases). The CDR3 sequence is 15 residues long. V lost 7 bases to trimming and J lost 0 bases, with 10 bases between them. Germline CDR1 reads MNHNS; CDR2 reads SASEGT. DNA of the CDR3: TGTGCCAGCACCCAGGAGGGCTCTGGGGCCAACGTCCTGACTTTC. This translates into CASTQEGSGANVLTF.

V usage is TRBV29-1 and J usage is TRBJ1-2; D unclear. Germline CDR1 and CDR2: SQVTM and ANQGSEA. V was trimmed by 7 bases and J by 4 bases, leaving 16 bases between them. This CDR3 spans 13 amino acids. The CDR3, as DNA: TGCAGCGCCGGGAGGGAGATCCGCTATGGCTACACCTTC. Protein: CSAGREIRYGYTF. The variable domain in full, completed from reference TRBV29-1 and TRBJ1-2, reads SAVISQKPSRDICQRGTSLTIQCQVDSQVTMMFWYRQQPGQSLTLIATANQGSEATYESGFVIDKFPISRPNLTFSTLTVSNMSPEDSSIYLCSAGREIRYGYTFGSGTRLTVV.

The chain links TRBV5-1 to TRBJ2-5, with 8 bases that match TRBD1. Unmatched junction bases numbered 3, after V lost 4 bases and J lost 4 bases. The CDR3 loop spans 13 amino acids. The V gene's germline CDR1 is SGHRS and CDR2 YFSETQ. DNA of the CDR3: TGCGCCAGCAGCGTGACAGGGGCAGAGACCCAGTACTTC. Translated, it gives CASSVTGAETQYF.

This sequence joins TRBV4-2 and TRBJ1-1, with D uncertain. Germline values: CDR1 LGHNA, CDR2 YNFKEQ. The length of the CDR3 is 13 residues. Trimming removed 3 bases at V and 1 base at J, with 6 bases between. In DNA, the CDR3 is TGTGCCAGCAGCCACGGGAGGAACACTGAAGCTTTCTTT. The encoded protein is CASSHGRNTEAFF.

The chain employs TRBV29-1 and TRBJ2-1; no clear D gene. CDR3 length: 13 amino acids. Germline V lookup: CDR1 SQVTM, CDR2 ANQGSEA. CDR3 region: CRDGTPPLNEQFF. The CDR3 DNA reads as TGCAGGGACGGAACCCCTCCTCTCAATGAGCAGTTCTTC.

This rearrangement joins TRBV13 to TRBJ2-2; TRBD1 agrees at 7 bases. Germline values: CDR1 PRHDT, CDR2 FYEKMQ (reference sequence). The V segment lost 4 bases and the J segment 4 bases; nucleotides outside the gene matches: 9. The CDR3 has 16 amino acids. CDR3: CASSWNRGTTTGELFF. The CDR3 coding sequence is TGTGCCAGCAGCTGGAACAGGGGAACGACCACCGGGGAGCTGTTTTTT.